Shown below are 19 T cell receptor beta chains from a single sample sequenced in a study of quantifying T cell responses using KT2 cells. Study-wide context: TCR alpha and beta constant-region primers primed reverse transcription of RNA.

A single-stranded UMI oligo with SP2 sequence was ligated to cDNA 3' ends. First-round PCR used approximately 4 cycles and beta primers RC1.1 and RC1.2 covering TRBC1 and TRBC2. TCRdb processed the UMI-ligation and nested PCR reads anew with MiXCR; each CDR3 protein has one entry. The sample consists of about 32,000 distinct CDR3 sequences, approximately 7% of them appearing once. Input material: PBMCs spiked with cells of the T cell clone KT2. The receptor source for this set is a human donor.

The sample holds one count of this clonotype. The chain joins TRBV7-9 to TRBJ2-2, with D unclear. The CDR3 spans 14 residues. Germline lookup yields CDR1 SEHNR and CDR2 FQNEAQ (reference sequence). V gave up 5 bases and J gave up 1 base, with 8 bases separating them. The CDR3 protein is CASSPWKNTGELFF. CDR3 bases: TGTGCCAGCAGCCCGTGGAAGAACACCGGGGAGCTGTTTTTT.

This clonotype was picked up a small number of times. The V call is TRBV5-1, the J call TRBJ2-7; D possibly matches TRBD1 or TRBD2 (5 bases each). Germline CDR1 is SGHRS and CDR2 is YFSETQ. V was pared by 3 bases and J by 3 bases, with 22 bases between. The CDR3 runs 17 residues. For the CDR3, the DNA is TGCGCCAGCAGCTCCTCAATAGTCCGGGACGCTGTCTACGAGCAGTACTTC. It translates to CASSSSIVRDAVYEQYF. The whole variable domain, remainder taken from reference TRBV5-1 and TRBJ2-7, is KAGVTQTPRYLIKTRGQQVTLSCSPISGHRSVSWYQQTPGQGLQFLFEYFSETQRNKGNFPGRFSGRQFSNSRSEMNVSTLELGDSALYLCASSSSIVRDAVYEQYFGPGTRLTVT.

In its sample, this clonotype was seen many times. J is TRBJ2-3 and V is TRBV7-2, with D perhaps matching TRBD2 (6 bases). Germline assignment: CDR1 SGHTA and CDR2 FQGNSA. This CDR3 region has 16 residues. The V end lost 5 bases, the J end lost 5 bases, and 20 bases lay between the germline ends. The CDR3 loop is CASSPTGGNVGDTQYF. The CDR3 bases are TGTGCCAGCAGCCCGACTGGGGGGAATGTGGGAGATACGCAGTATTTT. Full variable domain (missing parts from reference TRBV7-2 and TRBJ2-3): GAGVSQSPSNKVTEKGKDVELRCDPISGHTALYWYRQSLGQGLEFLIYFQGNSAPDKSGLPSDRFSAERTGGSVSTLTIQRTQQEDSAVYLCASSPTGGNVGDTQYFGPGTRLTVL.

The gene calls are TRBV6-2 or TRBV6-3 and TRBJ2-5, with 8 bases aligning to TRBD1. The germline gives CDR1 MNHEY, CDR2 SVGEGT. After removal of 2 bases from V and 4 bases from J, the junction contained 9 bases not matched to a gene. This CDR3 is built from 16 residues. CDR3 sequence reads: CASSYHIQGAGETQYF. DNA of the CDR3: TGTGCCAGCAGTTACCACATTCAGGGGGCAGGAGAGACCCAGTACTTC.

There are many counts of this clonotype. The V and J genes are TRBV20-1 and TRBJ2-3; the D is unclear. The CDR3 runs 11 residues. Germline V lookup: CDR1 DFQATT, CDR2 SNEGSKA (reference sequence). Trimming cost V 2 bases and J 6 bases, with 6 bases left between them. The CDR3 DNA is TGCAGTGCTAGAATGGGGGATACGCAGTATTTT. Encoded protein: CSARMGDTQYF.

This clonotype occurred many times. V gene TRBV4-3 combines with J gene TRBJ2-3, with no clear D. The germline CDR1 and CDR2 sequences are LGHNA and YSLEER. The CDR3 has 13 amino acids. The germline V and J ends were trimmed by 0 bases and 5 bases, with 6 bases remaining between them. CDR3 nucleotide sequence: TGCGCCAGCAGCCAAGATTGGGGAGATACGCAGTATTTT. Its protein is CASSQDWGDTQYF.

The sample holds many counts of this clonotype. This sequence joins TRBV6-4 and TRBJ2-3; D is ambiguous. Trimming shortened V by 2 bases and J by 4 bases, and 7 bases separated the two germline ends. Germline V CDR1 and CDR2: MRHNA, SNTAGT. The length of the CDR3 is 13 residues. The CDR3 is CASSDELADTQYF. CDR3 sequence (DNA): TGTGCCAGCAGTGACGAACTGGCAGATACGCAGTATTTT.

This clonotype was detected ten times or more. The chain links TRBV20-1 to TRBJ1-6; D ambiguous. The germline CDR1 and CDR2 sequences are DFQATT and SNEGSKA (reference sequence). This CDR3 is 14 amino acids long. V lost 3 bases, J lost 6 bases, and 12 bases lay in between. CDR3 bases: TGCAGTGCTAGGGTGGGTCAGCGTAATTCACCCCTCCACTTT. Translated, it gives CSARVGQRNSPLHF.

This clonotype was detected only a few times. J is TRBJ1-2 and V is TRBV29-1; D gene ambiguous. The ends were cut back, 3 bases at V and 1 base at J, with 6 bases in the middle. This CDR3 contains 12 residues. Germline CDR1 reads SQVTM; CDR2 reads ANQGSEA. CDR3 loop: CSVDLYNYGYTF. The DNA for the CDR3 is TGCAGCGTTGATCTCTATAACTATGGCTACACCTTC.

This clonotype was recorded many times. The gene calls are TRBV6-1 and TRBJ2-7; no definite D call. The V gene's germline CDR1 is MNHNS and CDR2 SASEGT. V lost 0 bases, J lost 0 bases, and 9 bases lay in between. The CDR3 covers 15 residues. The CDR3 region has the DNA TGTGCCAGCAGTGAAGCGTTTGGCGGCTCCTACGAGCAGTACTTC. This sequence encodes CASSEAFGGSYEQYF.

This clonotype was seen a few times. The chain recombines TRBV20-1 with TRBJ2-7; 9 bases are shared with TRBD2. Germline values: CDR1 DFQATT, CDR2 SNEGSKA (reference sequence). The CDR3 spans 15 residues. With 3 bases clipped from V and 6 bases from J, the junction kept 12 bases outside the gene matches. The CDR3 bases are TGCAGTGCTAGGAATGGAGGCGGGAGGGCCCTCGAGCAGTACTTC. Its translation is CSARNGGGRALEQYF.

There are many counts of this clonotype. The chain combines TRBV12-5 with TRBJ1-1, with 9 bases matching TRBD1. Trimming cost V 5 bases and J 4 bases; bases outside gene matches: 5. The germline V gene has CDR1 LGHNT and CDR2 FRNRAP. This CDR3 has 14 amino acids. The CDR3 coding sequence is TGTGCTAGTGGTAACAGGGGGCATGGCACTGAAGCTTTCTTT. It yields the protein CASGNRGHGTEAFF.

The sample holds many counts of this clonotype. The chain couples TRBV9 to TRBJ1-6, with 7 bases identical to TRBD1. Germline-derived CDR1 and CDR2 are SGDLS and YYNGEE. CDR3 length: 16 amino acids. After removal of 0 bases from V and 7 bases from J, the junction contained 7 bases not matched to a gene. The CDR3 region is CASSVGSGQVNSPLHF. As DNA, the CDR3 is TGTGCCAGCAGCGTAGGGTCCGGACAGGTCAATTCACCCCTCCACTTT.

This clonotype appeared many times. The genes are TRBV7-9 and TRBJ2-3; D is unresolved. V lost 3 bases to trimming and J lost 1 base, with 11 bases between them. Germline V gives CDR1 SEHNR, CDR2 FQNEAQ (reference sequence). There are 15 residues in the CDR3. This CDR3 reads CASSLADGGTDTQYF. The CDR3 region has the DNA TGTGCCAGCAGCTTGGCGGACGGAGGCACAGATACGCAGTATTTT.

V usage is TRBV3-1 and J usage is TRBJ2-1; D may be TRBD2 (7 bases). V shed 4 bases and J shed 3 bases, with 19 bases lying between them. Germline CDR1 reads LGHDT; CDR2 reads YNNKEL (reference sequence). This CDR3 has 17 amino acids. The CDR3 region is CASSPTSQRGHYNEQFF. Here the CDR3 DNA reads TGTGCCAGCAGCCCGACCAGCCAGCGGGGACACTACAATGAGCAGTTCTTC.

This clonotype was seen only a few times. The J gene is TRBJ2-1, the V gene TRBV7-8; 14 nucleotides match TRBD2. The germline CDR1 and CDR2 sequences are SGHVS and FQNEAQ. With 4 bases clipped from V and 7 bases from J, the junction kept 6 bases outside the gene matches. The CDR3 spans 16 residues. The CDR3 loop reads CASSYGTSGSGNEQFF. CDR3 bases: TGTGCCAGCAGCTACGGGACTAGCGGGAGCGGGAATGAGCAGTTCTTC.

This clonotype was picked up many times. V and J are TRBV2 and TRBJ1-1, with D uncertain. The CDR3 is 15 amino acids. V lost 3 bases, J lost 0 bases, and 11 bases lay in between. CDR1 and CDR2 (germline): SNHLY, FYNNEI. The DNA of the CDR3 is TGTGCCAGCAGTGACGGGGTCGGGATGAACACTGAAGCTTTCTTT. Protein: CASSDGVGMNTEAFF.

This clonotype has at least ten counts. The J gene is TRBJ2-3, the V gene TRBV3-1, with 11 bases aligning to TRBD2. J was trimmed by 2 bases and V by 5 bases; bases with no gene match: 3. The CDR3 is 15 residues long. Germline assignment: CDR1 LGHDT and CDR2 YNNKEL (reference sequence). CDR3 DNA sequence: TGTGCCAGCAGCGGGGGACTAGCGGCCACAGATACGCAGTATTTT. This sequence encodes CASSGGLAATDTQYF.

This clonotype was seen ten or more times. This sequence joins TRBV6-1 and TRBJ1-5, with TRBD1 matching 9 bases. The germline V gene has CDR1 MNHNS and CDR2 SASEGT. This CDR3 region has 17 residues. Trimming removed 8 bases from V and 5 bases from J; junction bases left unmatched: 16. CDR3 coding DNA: TGTGCCAGCTCCCGGGACAGGGCAGCACAGTCCCATCAGCCCCAGCATTTT. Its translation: CASSRDRAAQSHQPQHF.